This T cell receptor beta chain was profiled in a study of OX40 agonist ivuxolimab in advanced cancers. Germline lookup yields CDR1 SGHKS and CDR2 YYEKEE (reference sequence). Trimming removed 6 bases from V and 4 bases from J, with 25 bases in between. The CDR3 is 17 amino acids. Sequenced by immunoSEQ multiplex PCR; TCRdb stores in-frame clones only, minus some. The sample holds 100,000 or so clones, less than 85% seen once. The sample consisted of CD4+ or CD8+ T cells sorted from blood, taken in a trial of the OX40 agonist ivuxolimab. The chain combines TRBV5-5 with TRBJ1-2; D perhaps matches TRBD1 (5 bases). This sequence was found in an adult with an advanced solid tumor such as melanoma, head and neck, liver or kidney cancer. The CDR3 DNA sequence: TGTGCCAGCACATCCCGGGTGACGGGGGTCCATCCCTATGGCTACACCTTC. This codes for CASTSRVTGVHPYGYTF.